The 8 T cell receptor beta chains listed next were all sequenced from one sample in a study of blood T cell repertoires in COVID-19. Clones were read by immunoSEQ multiplex PCR, and TCRdb kept only the in-frame ones, dropping some. The data show about 210,000 clones, 65% to 90% seen once. The sample taken for sequencing was peripheral blood. These receptors were collected from a man in his fifties or sixties with COVID-19, enrolled during active disease.

The chain uses TRBV9 and TRBJ2-1; D is unclear. Germline CDR1 reads SGDLS; CDR2 reads YYNGEE. V was cut by 4 bases and J by 0 bases, with 5 bases left in between. This CDR3 contains 13 residues. Here the CDR3 DNA reads TGTGCCAGCAGCTTCCACTCCTACAATGAGCAGTTCTTC. Amino acid sequence: CASSFHSYNEQFF.

The V and J genes are TRBV11-2 and TRBJ2-5, with 11 bases matching TRBD2. Per the germline V gene, CDR1 is SGHAT and CDR2 is FQNNGV. CDR3 size: 15 residues. With 5 bases clipped from V and 7 bases from J, the junction kept 9 bases outside the gene matches. CDR3 region: CASSVSGGGTRTQYF. The CDR3 nucleotides read TGTGCCAGCAGCGTTAGCGGGGGGGGCACTCGGACCCAGTACTTC.

CDR3 DNA sequence: TGTGCCAGCTCAGCCCGACAGGGGCCCCGCTCTGGAAACACCATATATTTT. As protein: CASSARQGPRSGNTIYF. The rearrangement uses TRBV18 and TRBJ1-3; 8 nucleotides line up with TRBD1. After removal of 5 bases from V and 0 bases from J, the junction contained 9 bases not matched to a gene. Germline CDR1 reads KGHSH; CDR2 reads LQKENI. The CDR3 loop spans 17 amino acids. Based on the CDR3 plus reference TRBV18 and TRBJ1-3, the full variable domain is NAGVMQNPRHLVRRRGQEARLRCSPMKGHSHVYWYRQLPEEGLKFMVYLQKENIIDESGMPKERFSAEFPKEGPSILRIQQVVRGDSAAYFCASSARQGPRSGNTIYFGEGSWLTVV.

This clone came up once. The chain employs TRBV4-1 and TRBJ1-2; 9 nucleotides agree with TRBD1. The CDR3 covers 15 residues. The trim removed 3 bases at V and 2 bases at J, leaving 4 bases unmatched. Germline-derived CDR1 and CDR2 are MGHRA and YSYEKL. DNA for the CDR3: TGCGCCAGCAGCCACCCCGGGACAGGGAACTATGGCTACACCTTC. Translation gives CASSHPGTGNYGYTF.

The chain is built from TRBV5-1 and TRBJ2-3; 7 bases fit TRBD1. Losses at the gene ends were 4 bases for V and 5 bases for J; bases not matched to a gene: 13. Germline V lookup: CDR1 SGHRS, CDR2 YFSETQ. This CDR3 is built from 16 residues. The CDR3 reads CASSNQPGQQRDTQYF. The CDR3 nucleotides read TGCGCCAGCAGCAACCAACCGGGACAGCAAAGAGATACGCAGTATTTT.

A single count supports this clone. The V call is TRBV28, the J call TRBJ1-5; D call uncertain. CDR1 and CDR2 (germline): MDHEN, SYDVKM. CDR3 length: 12 amino acids. Trimming pared 5 bases from V and 6 bases from J, leaving 8 bases between. The CDR3 nucleotides read TGTGCCAGCAGTGGAGACGGTCAGCCCCAGCATTTT. Its protein product is CASSGDGQPQHF.

J is TRBJ2-7 and V is TRBV15; 12 bases line up with TRBD2. The CDR3 extends over 16 amino acids. Per the germline V gene, CDR1 is LNHNV and CDR2 is YYDKDF (reference sequence). Unmatched junction bases numbered 8, after V lost 5 bases and J lost 3 bases. The CDR3 nucleotides read TGTGCCACCAGCGGACCGACTAGCGGGAGATACTACGAGCAGTACTTC. It codes for CATSGPTSGRYYEQYF.

V gene TRBV12-3 or TRBV12-4 combines with J gene TRBJ1-1, with 8 bases that match TRBD1. The J segment lost 2 bases and the V segment lost 6 bases, leaving 2 bases of the junction unmatched. The CDR3 has 13 residues. The CDR3, as DNA: TGTGCCAGCAGCGGACAGGGAAACACTGAAGCTTTCTTT. It yields the protein CASSGQGNTEAFF.